Only one count was recorded for the clone carrying this T cell receptor (beta chain). Its antigen is undetermined. This sample was taken from a study of T cell responses to AZD1222 COVID-19 vaccine. Broader study findings: The number of AZD1222 recipients seropositive at baseline was only five to seven. Clonal diversity may have been underestimated, and the donors were mostly white British, with more females than males. All repertoire sampling was performed exclusively after the peak T cell response.

CDR3 length: 14 residues. V was pared by 2 bases and J by 3 bases, with 3 bases of the junction left unmatched. CDR1 KGHSH and CDR2 LQKENI come from the germline V gene. The assay was immunoSEQ multiplex PCR, and TCRdb's table has in-frame clones only and misses some. The sample consists of about 120,000 clones, around 90% of them appearing once. The specimen was peripheral blood, collected on day 0 of AZD1222 vaccination. The receptor was derived from an adult in good health. The V call is TRBV18, the J call TRBJ2-5; 7 bases are shared with TRBD2. For the CDR3, the DNA is TGTGCCAGCTCACCAGCTAGCGGTGAAGAGACCCAGTACTTC. This gives the protein CASSPASGEETQYF.